The 15 T cell receptor beta chains below come from one sample, sequenced in a study of technical replicates of blood from several donors. The protocol was immunoSEQ multiplex PCR, while the TCRdb copy is restricted to in-frame clones and leaves out a portion. Of about 83,000 clones listed, 96% are singletons. The material sequenced was T cells isolated from PBMCs. The receptors here all came from a human donor in good health.

The genes are TRBV27 and TRBJ1-5; D possibly corresponds to TRBD1 (6 bases). Germline values: CDR1 MNHEY, CDR2 SMNVEV (reference sequence). V shed 4 bases and J shed 6 bases, with 13 bases lying between them. This CDR3 region has 14 residues. CDR3 protein: CASSSQGRGQPQHF. The CDR3 nucleotides are TGTGCCAGCAGTTCACAGGGTAGAGGTCAGCCCCAGCATTTT.

The V gene is TRBV5-5, the J gene TRBJ2-4, with 7 positions matching TRBD1. The CDR3 runs 13 residues. Germline V gene lookup returns CDR1 SGHKS and CDR2 YYEKEE (reference sequence). The junction had 6 bases not matched to a gene; V was cut back by 4 bases and J by 8 bases. In DNA, the CDR3 is TGTGCCAGCAGCACAGGGGATTCGGACATTCAGTACTTC. Amino acid sequence: CASSTGDSDIQYF.

This sequence joins TRBV27 and TRBJ1-1; tentatively, D is TRBD1 (5 bases). This CDR3 contains 16 residues. Trimming left V 1 base short and J 4 bases short, with 16 bases between. The germline CDR1 and CDR2 sequences are MNHEY and SMNVEV (reference sequence). The CDR3 loop is CASSLLSPGERTEAFF. CDR3 DNA sequence: TGTGCCAGCAGTTTATTAAGTCCGGGGGAACGCACTGAAGCTTTCTTT.

The rearrangement joins TRBV4-3 to TRBJ2-1; 9 bases line up with TRBD2. CDR1 and CDR2 from the germline V gene are LGHNA and YSLEER. The CDR3 is 13 residues long. With 2 bases clipped from V and 13 bases from J, the junction kept 6 bases outside the gene matches. CDR3 nucleotides: TGCGCCAGCAGCCAATATCAGCGGGAGGAACAGTTCTTC. Its protein is CASSQYQREEQFF.

V and J are TRBV6-4 and TRBJ2-1; 7 bases are a match to TRBD1. Trimming removed 3 bases from V and 8 bases from J; junction bases left unmatched: 7. CDR1 and CDR2 (germline): MRHNA, SNTAGT. This CDR3 has 14 residues. The CDR3 nucleotides read TGTGCCAGCAGTGAAAGGGGGCGTCGTGATGAGCAGTTCTTC. It yields the protein CASSERGRRDEQFF.

The rearrangement joins TRBV20-1 to TRBJ2-3; no definite D call. This CDR3 spans 11 amino acids. The germline gives CDR1 DFQATT, CDR2 SNEGSKA (reference sequence). V was cut by 6 bases and J by 7 bases, with 11 bases left in between. DNA of the CDR3: TGCAGTGCGAGGCCGGAGCATACGCAGTATTTT. Translation: CSARPEHTQYF.

Points on this clone: The same CDR3 is also encoded by other DNA sequences in this sample. The rearrangement joins TRBV7-9 to TRBJ2-7; TRBD1 matches at 8 bases. V was clipped by 1 base and J by 6 bases; unmatched bases: 5. The CDR3 totals 14 residues. CDR1 is SEHNR and CDR2 is FQNEAQ in the germline V gene (reference sequence). CDR3 region: CASSLGQGTFEQYF. The CDR3 DNA is TGTGCCAGCAGCTTAGGACAGGGGACCTTCGAGCAGTACTTC.

For the CDR3, the DNA is TGTGCCAGCAGCTTGGCGGACTTGTCAACTGAAGCTTTCTTT. This gives the protein CASSLADLSTEAFF. The rearrangement joins TRBV5-5 to TRBJ1-1; D unresolved. The CDR3 has 14 residues. V dropped 0 bases and J dropped 5 bases, with 11 bases sitting between them. The germline gives CDR1 SGHKS, CDR2 YYEKEE (reference sequence).

The V call is TRBV10-3, the J call TRBJ2-7, with TRBD2 identical over 13 bases. The CDR3 is made up of 16 amino acids. V was pared by 11 bases and J by 6 bases, with 16 bases of the junction left unmatched. Per germline, CDR1 ENHRY and CDR2 SYGVKD. The CDR3 reads CAPNRFELAGGGEQYF. CDR3 DNA sequence: TGTGCCCCCAATAGGTTCGAACTAGCGGGAGGGGGCGAGCAGTACTTC.

CDR3 in amino acids: CASSVGGVSYEQYF. The CDR3 nucleotides are TGTGCCAGCAGCGTCGGCGGGGTGAGCTACGAGCAGTACTTC. The V call is TRBV9, the J call TRBJ2-7, with D maybe TRBD2 (6 bases). This CDR3 is built from 14 residues. Germline V gene sequence: CDR1 SGDLS, CDR2 YYNGEE. The V gene lost 2 bases and the J gene lost 3 bases, with 12 bases spanning the gap.

CDR3 loop: CASRTGGGNEQFF. The CDR3 nucleotides are TGTGCCAGTCGGACAGGGGGGGGCAATGAGCAGTTCTTC. This chain uses TRBV28 with TRBJ2-1; 10 bases align to TRBD1. This CDR3 is built from 13 residues. Trimming cost V 9 bases and J 6 bases; bases outside gene matches: 5. Germline CDR1 and CDR2: MDHEN and SYDVKM.

The V and J genes are TRBV6-1 and TRBJ1-5; possibly TRBD1 for D (5 bases). The germline V gene has CDR1 MNHNS and CDR2 SASEGT. The CDR3 sequence is 14 residues long. Trimming took off 0 bases at V and 7 bases at J, with 10 bases between the two ends. CDR3 sequence reads: CASSEASGLQPQHF. CDR3 DNA sequence: TGTGCCAGCAGTGAAGCCTCAGGGTTGCAGCCCCAGCATTTT.

The J gene is TRBJ2-7, the V gene TRBV19; possibly TRBD1 for D (7 bases). Germline lookup yields CDR1 LNHDA and CDR2 SQIVND (reference sequence). The CDR3 consists of 14 residues. V dropped 5 bases and J dropped 1 base, with 12 bases sitting between them. The chain's CDR3 is CASSRRGASYEQYF. DNA for the CDR3: TGTGCCAGTAGTCGCAGGGGGGCATCCTACGAGCAGTACTTC.

This clone was seen repeatedly, ten times or more. The chain is built from TRBV9 and TRBJ2-1; a weak D match, TRBD2 (5 bases). This CDR3 has 16 residues. V was pared by 3 bases and J by 5 bases, with 18 bases between. Germline assignment: CDR1 SGDLS and CDR2 YYNGEE. This chain's CDR3 is CASSGTLAAGDNEQFF. The CDR3 nucleotides are TGTGCCAGCAGCGGTACCCTAGCTGCAGGCGACAATGAGCAGTTCTTC.

This rearrangement joins TRBV6-1 to TRBJ2-5, with TRBD1 as a possible D gene (6 bases). This CDR3 region has 14 residues. Germline CDR1 reads MNHNS; CDR2 reads SASEGT. The V gene lost 5 bases and the J gene lost 0 bases, with 10 bases spanning the gap. CDR3 residues: CASSQGRYQETQYF. Here the CDR3 DNA reads TGTGCCAGCAGTCAGGGGCGATACCAAGAGACCCAGTACTTC.